These 20 T cell receptor beta chains share one sample of origin, sequenced in a study of cytotoxic CD8 clonotypes in ibrutinib-treated CLL. Only in-frame clones appear in the TCRdb table, and some are missing; sequencing was by immunoSEQ multiplex PCR. The repertoire includes roughly 47,000 clones, 53% of them detected once, and about 33% sits in the top ten. This specimen consisted of PBMCs, obtained after 12 months of ibrutinib treatment. These receptor sequences come from a human donor with chronic lymphocytic leukemia.

The chain joins TRBV7-9 to TRBJ1-1; D not certain. Trimming stripped 4 bases from V and 0 bases from J, with 6 bases between. There are 13 residues in the CDR3. CDR1 is SEHNR, CDR2 FQNEAQ, per germline (reference sequence). CDR3 sequence (DNA): TGTGCCAGCAGCTCGGAAATGAACACTGAAGCTTTCTTT. Protein sequence: CASSSEMNTEAFF.

This rearrangement joins TRBV9 to TRBJ1-6, with D possibly TRBD1 on 5 matching bases. This CDR3 is built from 16 residues. Germline CDR1 is SGDLS and CDR2 is YYNGEE. V lost 4 bases and J lost 7, with 18 bases in between. CDR3 in amino acids: CASSSPPGLGNSPLHF. The CDR3 nucleotides read TGTGCCAGCAGCTCTCCCCCGGGACTGGGAAATTCACCCCTCCACTTT.

This sequence joins TRBV2 and TRBJ1-2; 10 bases match TRBD1. This CDR3 region has 13 residues. V shed 6 bases, J shed 5 bases, and the junction held 3 bases outside the gene matches. Germline lookup yields CDR1 SNHLY and CDR2 FYNNEI. CDR3 in DNA: TGTGCCAGCAGCAGACAGGGGGCATATGGCTACACCTTC. Protein sequence: CASSRQGAYGYTF.

This chain links TRBV9 with TRBJ2-6; maybe TRBD2 (5 bases). The CDR3 totals 15 residues. Trimming took off 4 bases at V and 0 bases at J, with 8 bases between the two ends. Germline CDR1 and CDR2: SGDLS and YYNGEE. CDR3 nucleotides: TGTGCCAGCAGCTTCAGCGGCTCTGGGGCCAACGTCCTGACTTTC. This encodes CASSFSGSGANVLTF.

The chain recombines TRBV28 with TRBJ1-1, with D unresolved. Germline V gives CDR1 MDHEN, CDR2 SYDVKM. V shed 7 bases and J shed 3 bases, with 18 bases lying between them. The CDR3 runs to 15 residues. The CDR3, as DNA: TGTGCCAGCAACTCCTTGGCGGGAGGAGACACTGAAGCTTTCTTT. It encodes CASNSLAGGDTEAFF. Complete variable domain (other parts from reference TRBV28 and TRBJ1-1): DVKVTQSSRYLVKRTGEKVFLECVQDMDHENMFWYRQDPGLGLRLIYFSYDVKMKEKGDIPEGYSVSREKKERFSLILESASTNQTSMYLCASNSLAGGDTEAFFGQGTRLTVV.

This clone showed up just a few times. Other DNA sequences in this sample translate to the same CDR3. The CDR3 DNA sequence: TGTGCCAGCAGTGAAGGCCCGAATCAGCCCCAGCATTTT. As protein: CASSEGPNQPQHF. V usage is TRBV2 and J usage is TRBJ1-5; no clear D. The CDR3 loop spans 13 amino acids. The V and J ends lost 1 base and 4 bases respectively, with 5 bases between them. CDR1 is SNHLY, CDR2 FYNNEI, per germline.

This clone was found a few times. This rearrangement joins TRBV28 to TRBJ1-2; the D is unclear. CDR3 length: 13 residues. The germline CDR1 and CDR2 sequences are MDHEN and SYDVKM. The V end lost 10 bases, the J end lost 4 bases, and 16 bases lay between the germline ends. The CDR3 reads CATLGRRGYGYTF. The CDR3 DNA is TGTGCCACCCTCGGGAGACGTGGCTATGGCTACACCTTC.

The CDR3 sequence: CSAGGGSSNQPQHF. The CDR3 DNA follows: TGCAGCGCCGGGGGGGGTTCTAGCAATCAGCCCCAGCATTTT. This sequence joins TRBV29-1 and TRBJ1-5; a weak D match, TRBD1 (5 bases). V shed 7 bases and J shed 0 bases, with 13 bases lying between them. Germline V gene data show CDR1 as SQVTM and CDR2 as ANQGSEA. The CDR3 has 14 amino acids.

The J gene is TRBJ2-5, the V gene TRBV6-4; D perhaps matches TRBD2 (5 bases). V was clipped by 6 bases and J by 5 bases, with 7 bases between them. Germline V CDR1 and CDR2: MRHNA, SNTAGT. This CDR3 has 11 amino acids. The CDR3 DNA is TGTGCCAGCAGAGGCGGGGAGACCCAGTACTTC. Translating it yields CASRGGETQYF.

This clone turned up a few times. The J gene is TRBJ2-5, the V gene TRBV5-1; 15 bases fit TRBD2. Trimming took 4 bases from V and 1 from J; bases not matched to a gene: 11. The CDR3 spans 19 residues. Looked up from germline, CDR1 is SGHRS and CDR2 is YFSETQ. CDR3 residues: CASSPDARTSGRVQETQYF. In DNA form, the CDR3 reads TGCGCCAGCAGCCCGGACGCCAGGACTAGCGGGAGGGTCCAAGAGACCCAGTACTTC.

The J gene is TRBJ1-2, the V gene TRBV5-1; the D is unclear. Germline V gene data show CDR1 as SGHRS and CDR2 as YFSETQ. V was cut by 5 bases and J by 3 bases, with 11 bases left in between. This CDR3 region has 13 residues. The CDR3 DNA follows: TGCGCCAGCAGAGGGATCCCGGACTATGGCTACACCTTC. Translated: CASRGIPDYGYTF.

In this sample, this clone turned up many times. This chain links TRBV29-1 with TRBJ1-1; D unresolved. This CDR3 contains 13 residues. Germline V CDR1 and CDR2: SQVTM, ANQGSEA. Trimming left V 0 bases short and J 4 bases short, with 9 bases between. The CDR3: CSVEDEWATEAFF. The CDR3 nucleotides are TGCAGCGTTGAAGATGAGTGGGCCACTGAAGCTTTCTTT.

The table lists this clone with a few counts. Germline is not matched at one junction end, which may reflect a read error. The rearrangement uses TRBV4-1 and TRBJ2-1; D is unclear. The CDR3 is 13 amino acids. CDR1 and CDR2 (germline): MGHRA, YSYEKL. This CDR3 reads CASSQEVGAPSVF. CDR3 coding DNA: TGCGCCAGCAGCCAAGAAGTCGGTGCCCCAAGCGTCTTC.

The chain combines TRBV7-8 with TRBJ1-2; TRBD1 matches at 8 bases. The germline gives CDR1 SGHVS, CDR2 FQNEAQ. Trimming took 3 bases from V and 4 from J; bases not matched to a gene: 4. CDR3 length: 14 amino acids. CDR3: CASSFGQGRYGYTF. CDR3 nucleotides: TGTGCCAGCAGCTTCGGACAGGGACGCTATGGCTACACCTTC.

This chain links TRBV5-1 with TRBJ2-7, with D possibly called TRBD1 or TRBD2 (5 bases each). The CDR3 contains 14 residues. Germline CDR1 reads SGHRS; CDR2 reads YFSETQ. The V end lost 5 bases, the J end lost 3 bases, and 15 bases lay between the germline ends. CDR3 coding DNA: TGCGCCAGCAGTCTAGCACAGGTCAACTACGAGCAGTACTTC. It specifies CASSLAQVNYEQYF.

By its share, this clone is medium-sized (0.01 to 0.1%). This rearrangement joins TRBV7-9 to TRBJ2-2; a weak D match, TRBD1 (5 bases). Per the germline V gene, CDR1 is SEHNR and CDR2 is FQNEAQ (reference sequence). The CDR3 length is 15 residues. Trimming removed 0 bases from V and 1 base from J, with 6 bases in between. CDR3 region: CASSLAGQNTGELFF. In nucleotides, the CDR3 is TGTGCCAGCAGCTTAGCGGGGCAGAACACCGGGGAGCTGTTTTTT.

The chain couples TRBV18 to TRBJ1-4; TRBD1 aligns across 7 bases. With 3 bases clipped from V and 4 bases from J, the junction kept 2 bases outside the gene matches. This CDR3 contains 14 residues. Germline V gene lookup returns CDR1 KGHSH and CDR2 LQKENI. In nucleotides, the CDR3 is TGTGCCAGCTCACCGACAGGGAATAATGAAAAACTGTTTTTT. This gives the protein CASSPTGNNEKLFF. The full variable domain, its missing parts supplied by reference TRBV18 and TRBJ1-4, is NAGVMQNPRHLVRRRGQEARLRCSPMKGHSHVYWYRQLPEEGLKFMVYLQKENIIDESGMPKERFSAEFPKEGPSILRIQQVVRGDSAAYFCASSPTGNNEKLFFGSGTQLSVL.

This clone showed up just a few times. V usage is TRBV15 and J usage is TRBJ2-3; D perhaps matches TRBD2 (6 bases). V was shortened by 5 bases and J by 2 bases, with 17 bases between the two germline ends. The CDR3 extends over 16 amino acids. The V gene's germline CDR1 is LNHNV and CDR2 YYDKDF (reference sequence). The CDR3 sequence is CATSFPASALTDTQYF. CDR3 nucleotide sequence: TGTGCCACCAGCTTTCCTGCTAGCGCTCTCACAGATACGCAGTATTTT.

This clone came up a few times. This rearrangement joins TRBV11-2 to TRBJ1-4; D uncertain. V was cut by 0 bases and J by 5 bases, with 4 bases left in between. This CDR3 is 13 amino acids long. Germline values: CDR1 SGHAT, CDR2 FQNNGV. This CDR3 reads CASSLEWNEKLFF. Here the CDR3 DNA reads TGTGCCAGCAGCTTAGAATGGAATGAAAAACTGTTTTTT.

This clone turned up a few times. The genes are TRBV6-6 and TRBJ2-7; TRBD1 agrees at 7 bases. This CDR3 is built from 14 residues. CDR1 is MNHNY, CDR2 SVGAGI, per germline (reference sequence). With V trimmed by 5 bases and J by 2 bases, 6 bases remained unmatched. The CDR3 here is CASSPGTATYEQYF. CDR3 nucleotide sequence: TGTGCCAGCAGTCCCGGGACAGCTACCTACGAGCAGTACTTC.